This T cell receptor (beta chain) is drawn from a study of blood T cells in healthy people across ages. The overall study: About one barcoded beta molecule per two T cells was the capture yield of template switching.

This CDR3 region has 13 residues. Trimming removed 1 base at V and 7 bases at J, with 11 bases between. Per germline, CDR1 LGHDT and CDR2 YNNKEL (reference sequence). A note on this clonotype: As yet, its antigen is unknown.

Sample-barcoded 5' priming and a J-beta primer mix drove a second PCR of about 7 to 12 cycles. Every sample gave at least 2.5 million paired-end reads containing CDR3. TCRdb ran MiXCR on the 5' RACE reads and lists one entry per CDR3 protein. The sample lists under 2 million distinct CDR3 sequences; about 32% were seen once. General study points: Strongly correlated with naive T cell percentage was TCR beta diversity.

J is TRBJ2-7 and V is TRBV3-1; a possible D gene is TRBD2 (5 bases). The specimen sequenced was blood. The TCR originated in a woman aged 30 to 39 in good health. CDR3 sequence (DNA): TGTGCCAGCAGCCAAGCGTGGGGAGCTGAGCAGTACTTC. It yields the protein CASSQAWGAEQYF.